This TCR beta chain was captured by sequencing in a study of blood T cell repertoires in COVID-19. This clone was observed once. TCRdb keeps only in-frame clones here, not all; method: immunoSEQ multiplex PCR. The sample has tens of thousands of clones; 77% are singletons. The TCR was taken from a man aged 65 to 79 with active or convalescent COVID-19. The sequenced sample was peripheral blood.

CDR3 coding DNA: TGTGCCTGGAGTCCCCGGGACAGGAATTTCTATGGCTACACCTTC. This translates into CAWSPRDRNFYGYTF. This chain uses TRBV30 with TRBJ1-2; the match to TRBD1 covers 8 bases. The V gene end was trimmed by 2 bases and the J gene end by 4 bases; junction bases not matched to a gene: 9. Germline CDR1 is GTSNPN and CDR2 is SVGIG (reference sequence). The CDR3 has 15 amino acids.